This T cell receptor (beta chain) was identified during a study of blood T cell dynamics during melanoma immunotherapy. Study-level points and caveats: Unlike progressors, later disease-control patients had W3 repertoires gaining clonality or diversity.

The CDR3 extends over 14 amino acids. Per the germline V gene, CDR1 is MDHEN and CDR2 is SYDVKM. V shed 5 bases and J shed 3 bases, with 14 bases lying between them. This clone was recorded once. What it binds is unknown. Time point here: pre-treatment baseline. At 12 weeks after first infusion, RECIST 1.1 defined response for most patients. Sequencing was performed with immunoSEQ multiplex PCR; in TCRdb, only in-frame clones are kept and a portion is missing. The profile shows 8,000 to 10,000 clones, approximately 90% of them singletons. This sequence was found in a human donor with melanoma. This chain connects TRBV28 to TRBJ2-7, with D perhaps TRBD2 (6 bases). The material sequenced was blood, taken from a patient treated with checkpoint blockade. CDR3 DNA sequence: TGTGCCAGCAGTCCCCGGGGGTTAGGCTACGAGCAGTACTTC. The encoded protein is CASSPRGLGYEQYF. Full variable domain (rest looked up from reference TRBV28 and TRBJ2-7): DVKVTQSSRYLVKRTGEKVFLECVQDMDHENMFWYRQDPGLGLRLIYFSYDVKMKEKGDIPEGYSVSREKKERFSLILESASTNQTSMYLCASSPRGLGYEQYFGPGTRLTVT.